This T cell receptor (beta chain) was sequenced during a study of long-term antiretroviral therapy in people with HIV. Study overall: Sampling started about a decade before the 2015 immediate-ART recommendation. Study-wide results and limits: After ART, diversity increased yet remained lower than transplant donor controls.

Survey-level immunoSEQ v3.0 assays were run. TCRdb's table, derived via immunoSEQ multiplex PCR, lists solely in-frame clones and lacks some. The table includes approximately 30,000 clones, about four fifths detected once. Per germline, CDR1 SGHTA and CDR2 FQGNSA. V was shortened by 1 base and J by 7 bases, with 13 bases between the two germline ends. The CDR3 is 15 amino acids. Concerning this clone: The antigen is undetermined.

The TCR sequence derives from a man in his late teens or twenties with HIV. The material sequenced was unsorted PBMCs, taken 0.4 years after starting antiretroviral therapy. J is TRBJ1-4 and V is TRBV7-2, with D tentatively TRBD1 (5 bases). CDR3 coding DNA: TGTGCCAGCAGCTTAGGGGGGTCGGGGACTGAAAAACTGTTTTTT. Its translation is CASSLGGSGTEKLFF.